These 25 T cell receptor beta chains share one sample of origin, sequenced in a study of CD8 T cells in ankylosing spondylitis. Study-level findings and limits: In ankylosing spondylitis blood, a motif of about 8 highly homologous TCR beta variants appeared characteristic.

TCRdb reprocessed the 5' RACE reads via MiXCR and lists one record per CDR3 protein. The table includes over 600,000 distinct CDR3 sequences, around 20% detected once. No antigen has been assigned to these receptors. The sample was blood, either unsorted or a sorted T cell fraction (not recorded which). The source of these receptors is a male donor with ankylosing spondylitis.

This clonotype occurred many times. The rearrangement uses TRBV12-3 or TRBV12-4 and TRBJ1-2, with D possibly being TRBD1 (6 bases). V was pared by 6 bases and J by 1 base, with 15 bases between. This CDR3 has 15 amino acids. CDR3 sequence reads: CASSLDRSYNYGYTF. CDR3 coding DNA: TGTGCCAGCAGCCTGGACAGAAGTTATAACTATGGCTACACCTTC.

This chain joins TRBV4-2 and TRBJ2-7; TRBD2 matches 10 bases. Germline CDR1 and CDR2: LGHNA and YNFKEQ. V was pared by 3 bases and J by 0 bases, with 5 bases of the junction left unmatched. CDR3 length: 16 amino acids. CDR3 residues: CASSQDLAGDSYEQYF. The CDR3 bases are TGTGCCAGCAGCCAGGATCTAGCGGGGGACTCCTACGAGCAGTACTTC.

This clonotype was found a few times. The gene calls are TRBV5-6 and TRBJ1-2, with a possible D match to TRBD1 (5 bases). Germline CDR1 is SGHDT and CDR2 is YYEEEE. V shed 4 bases and J shed 2 bases, with 12 bases lying between them. CDR3 size: 14 residues. The CDR3 DNA reads TGTGCCAGCAGCCGGGGGGGGTCCAACTATGGCTACACCTTC. Residues: CASSRGGSNYGYTF.

As for this clonotype: This may stem from a read error, because a much larger clone lies one nucleotide away. The J gene is TRBJ2-1, the V gene TRBV6-6; D ambiguous. The V gene's germline CDR1 is MNHNY and CDR2 SVGAGI (reference sequence). This CDR3 spans 12 amino acids. CDR3 nucleotide sequence: TGTGCCTGCAGTTACTCCTACAATGAGCAGTTCTTC. Translating it yields CACSYSYNEQFF.

The sample holds a few counts of this clonotype. The J gene is TRBJ1-3, the V gene TRBV10-3; TRBD1 is a possible D gene (5 bases). The CDR3 runs to 15 residues. V was pared by 10 bases and J by 0 bases, with 16 bases between. The germline V gene encodes CDR1 ENHRY and CDR2 SYGVKD. The CDR3 DNA reads TGTGCCACGAGAGGAACAGGCAGCTCTGGAAACACCATATATTTT. Protein: CATRGTGSSGNTIYF.

This clonotype appeared many times. The chain recombines TRBV4-3 with TRBJ2-7; D is undetermined. The CDR3 spans 14 residues. V shed 0 bases and J shed 0 bases, with 6 bases lying between them. Germline V gene data show CDR1 as LGHNA and CDR2 as YSLEER. The CDR3 spells CASSQDRSSYEQYF. The CDR3 nucleotides are TGCGCCAGCAGCCAAGACAGGTCCTCCTACGAGCAGTACTTC.

This clonotype was counted between two and nine times. V usage is TRBV28 and J usage is TRBJ2-7; D not resolved. The CDR3 covers 12 residues. Germline V lookup: CDR1 MDHEN, CDR2 SYDVKM. The V gene lost 7 bases and the J gene lost 4 bases, with 11 bases spanning the gap. DNA of the CDR3: TGTGCCAGCAATGCAGGAATTTACGAGCAGTACTTC. This translates into CASNAGIYEQYF.

This clonotype showed up many times. The V call is TRBV12-3 or TRBV12-4, the J call TRBJ2-3; 13 bases are shared with TRBD2. Trimming took 5 bases from V and 2 from J; bases not matched to a gene: 10. The CDR3 contains 18 residues. CDR3 nucleotide sequence: TGTGCCAGCAGTGGTATTGGGACTAGCGGGGAAGACACAGATACGCAGTATTTT. Its protein product is CASSGIGTSGEDTDTQYF.

The J gene is TRBJ2-7, the V gene TRBV4-1, with D possibly matching TRBD1 (6 bases). The germline V and J ends were trimmed by 8 bases and 7 bases, with 21 bases remaining between them. Germline CDR1 reads MGHRA; CDR2 reads YSYEKL. The CDR3 is 14 residues long. This CDR3 reads CASGRETGDGEQYF. CDR3 coding DNA: TGCGCCAGCGGAAGGGAGACAGGCGACGGGGAGCAGTACTTC.

This chain uses TRBV7-8 with TRBJ2-1, with D unclear. V lost 5 bases to trimming and J lost 5 bases, with 19 bases between them. The CDR3 totals 16 residues. The germline V gene encodes CDR1 SGHVS and CDR2 FQNEAQ. CDR3 sequence reads: CASSPVILAVNNEQFF. DNA of the CDR3: TGTGCCAGCAGCCCCGTTATATTGGCGGTGAACAATGAGCAGTTCTTC.

This clonotype was counted a single time. This chain joins TRBV20-1 and TRBJ2-7, with 7 bases matching TRBD2. Trimming removed 0 bases from V and 1 base from J; junction bases left unmatched: 9. This CDR3 contains 16 residues. The germline V gene has CDR1 DFQATT and CDR2 SNEGSKA (reference sequence). The CDR3 is CSARDSSSGNSYEQYF. For the CDR3, the DNA is TGCAGTGCTAGAGATTCGTCTAGCGGAAATTCCTACGAGCAGTACTTC.

This clonotype was recorded a few times. The rearrangement uses TRBV4-2 and TRBJ2-2; tentative D call: TRBD2 (5 bases). V lost 0 bases to trimming and J lost 1 base, with 9 bases between them. The CDR3 loop spans 16 amino acids. The germline CDR1 and CDR2 sequences are LGHNA and YNFKEQ. The CDR3 bases are TGTGCCAGCAGCCAAGATCCAGCGGAGAACACCGGGGAGCTGTTTTTT. Its protein is CASSQDPAENTGELFF.

The genes are TRBV20-1 and TRBJ1-6; a possible D gene is TRBD1 (5 bases). Germline lookup yields CDR1 DFQATT and CDR2 SNEGSKA (reference sequence). CDR3 length: 17 amino acids. Deletions cut 0 bases from V and 0 bases from J, with 12 bases between. This chain's CDR3 is CSAREGDLSSYNSPLHF. The CDR3 coding sequence is TGCAGTGCTAGAGAGGGGGACTTAAGCTCCTATAATTCACCCCTCCACTTT.

This clonotype appeared a few times. The chain couples TRBV15 to TRBJ2-7; D might be TRBD1 (5 bases). The CDR3 has 16 amino acids. Germline V gives CDR1 LNHNV, CDR2 YYDKDF (reference sequence). With 1 base removed from V and 0 bases from J, the gap between germline ends came to 13 bases. The CDR3 protein is CATSRVGDLGSYEQYF. CDR3 coding DNA: TGTGCCACCAGCAGAGTAGGGGATCTAGGCTCCTACGAGCAGTACTTC.

The chain links TRBV7-3 to TRBJ2-1; the D gene is possibly TRBD1 (5 bases). Germline values: CDR1 SGHTA, CDR2 FQGTGA. Trimming took 2 bases from V and 6 from J, leaving 14 bases between them. This CDR3 comprises 15 residues. The CDR3 DNA reads as TGTGCCAGCAGCTTATTGGCAGGGCCCCTCAATGAGCAGTTCTTC. It is translated as CASSLLAGPLNEQFF.

In this sample, this clonotype turned up a few times. The chain uses TRBV7-8 and TRBJ2-7; D may be TRBD2 (6 bases). Germline assignment: CDR1 SGHVS and CDR2 FQNEAQ. The V gene lost 1 base and the J gene lost 2 bases, with 15 bases spanning the gap. The CDR3 has 16 amino acids. The CDR3: CASSLGASAGTYEQYF. In DNA, the CDR3 is TGTGCCAGCAGCTTAGGGGCTAGCGCCGGTACCTACGAGCAGTACTTC.

Only a few counts were recorded for this clonotype. The chain has TRBV20-1 and TRBJ1-2; 10 bases are a match to TRBD1. Trimming at V came to 0 bases and at J to 0 bases, leaving 4 bases not matched to a gene. The CDR3 totals 16 residues. CDR1 and CDR2 from the germline V gene are DFQATT and SNEGSKA (reference sequence). CDR3 coding DNA: TGCAGTGCTAGAGACGACAGGGGGCTTGCTAACTATGGCTACACCTTC. This encodes CSARDDRGLANYGYTF.

This clonotype was recorded only once. The J gene is TRBJ1-5, the V gene TRBV27; perhaps TRBD1 as D (6 bases). From germline, CDR1 is MNHEY and CDR2 SMNVEV (reference sequence). The V end lost 5 bases, the J end lost 11 bases, and 19 bases lay between the germline ends. This CDR3 comprises 14 residues. This CDR3 is CASSPSGGRRSQHF. CDR3 nucleotides: TGTGCCAGCAGTCCCTCCGGGGGGCGACGGTCCCAGCATTTT.

The chain is built from TRBV12-3 or TRBV12-4 and TRBJ2-3; 15 bases align to TRBD2. V lost 4 bases to trimming and J lost 5 bases; unmatched junction nucleotides: 7. The CDR3 spans 17 residues. The CDR3, as DNA: TGTGCCAGCAGTTCCGGACTAGCGGGAGGGCGGGAAGATACGCAGTATTTT. Its translation: CASSSGLAGGREDTQYF.

This clonotype turned up a few times. The CDR3 DNA is TGTGCCAGCAGCTTGGCACTAGCGGGGGGGCCCCAAGAGACCCAGTACTTC. Its protein product is CASSLALAGGPQETQYF. The chain couples TRBV5-5 to TRBJ2-5, with 13 bases that match TRBD2. Germline trimming cut 0 bases from V and 1 base from J; bases unmatched to any gene: 3. The CDR3 has 17 residues. Germline V gene data show CDR1 as SGHKS and CDR2 as YYEKEE (reference sequence). The variable domain in full, with the rest retrieved from reference TRBV5-5 and TRBJ2-5, is DAGVTQSPTHLIKTRGQQVTLRCSPISGHKSVSWYQQVLGQGPQFIFQYYEKEERGRGNFPDRFSARQFPNYSSELNVNALLLGDSALYLCASSLALAGGPQETQYFGPGTRLLVL.

The table lists this clonotype with many counts. V is TRBV18 and J is TRBJ2-5; D remains ambiguous. CDR3 length equals 11 residues. Germline CDR1 KGHSH, CDR2 LQKENI. V lost 8 bases to trimming and J lost 2 bases, with 6 bases between them. CDR3 in DNA: TGTGCCAGCAGCCAACAAGAGACCCAGTACTTC. Translation: CASSQQETQYF.

The chain is built from TRBV6-5 and TRBJ2-1; possible D gene TRBD2, 5 bases. Germline CDR1 MNHEY, CDR2 SVGAGI. The V end lost 4 bases, the J end lost 9 bases, and 16 bases lay between the germline ends. This CDR3 contains 14 residues. The CDR3 region has the DNA TGTGCCAGCAGTTCCCAACCGCGGGCTAGTGAGCAGTTCTTC. This gives the protein CASSSQPRASEQFF.

This clonotype was counted only a few times. The chain combines TRBV21-1 with TRBJ2-7; TRBD2 reflects the table's D call only, with no check against the DNA. TRBV21-1 constitutes a pseudogene. This CDR3 has 16 amino acids. In DNA form, the CDR3 reads TGTGCCAGCAGCCTCCGGGTCTTAAATTTGGTCTACGAGCAGTACTTC. Residues: CASSLRVLNLVYEQYF.

This clonotype was counted a few times. The gene calls are TRBV11-3 and TRBJ2-1; D may be TRBD1 (6 bases). This CDR3 spans 15 amino acids. V was trimmed by 2 bases and J by 5 bases, leaving 13 bases between them. Germline V gene sequence: CDR1 SGHNT, CDR2 YENEEA. As DNA, the CDR3 is TGTGCCAGCAGCTTAAGGGGGATCGGGAACAATGAGCAGTTCTTC. Translated: CASSLRGIGNNEQFF. Full variable domain (remainder filled in from reference TRBV11-3 and TRBJ2-1): EAGVVQSPRYKIIEKKQPVAFWCNPISGHNTLYWYLQNLGQGPELLIRYENEEAVDDSQLPKDRFSAERLKGVDSTLKIQPAELGDSAVYLCASSLRGIGNNEQFFGPGTRLTVL.

This clonotype was recorded many times. The chain combines TRBV12-3 or TRBV12-4 with TRBJ1-2, with 7 bases identical to TRBD1. This CDR3 has 15 amino acids. The ends lost 4 bases at V and 2 bases at J; junction bases unmatched: 7. The CDR3 loop reads CASSYHDRANYGYTF. The DNA for the CDR3 is TGTGCCAGCAGTTATCACGACAGGGCGAACTATGGCTACACCTTC.